Listed below are T cell receptor beta chains from one sample, sequenced in a study of T cells in Graves' hyperthyroidism and ophthalmopathy. From the multiplex PCR reads, TCRdb called clonotypes with MiXCR, one entry per CDR3 protein. The table has approximately 640,000 distinct CDR3 sequences, about a sixth seen once; the top ten hold less than 4.5%. The sequencing sample was made of blood. The source is a woman aged 30 to 39 with Graves' hyperthyroidism. Each CDR3 is given with its conserved first and last residue. The order of the fields is clone size, V gene, J gene, D gene, CDR3 DNA, CDR3 protein. The D gene is left open where the match is weak. The size entry is marked missing in some rows and otherwise reads once, few, many or a size class.

>many|TRBV6-1|TRBJ2-1|TRBD2
TGTGCCAGCGGGAGCGGGAGGAACAATGAGCAGTTCTTC
CASGSGRNNEQFF
>many|TRBV20-1|TRBJ1-1|-
TGCAGTGCTAGGGTTCGCAGGGATGTATTCGCTGAAGCTTTCTTT
CSARVRRDVFAEAFF
>many|TRBV5-1|TRBJ1-1|TRBD1
TGCGCCAGCAGCAGGAGACAGGGTAACACTGAAGCTTTCTTT
CASSRRQGNTEAFF
>-|TRBV3-1|TRBJ2-6|-
TGTGCCAGCAGCAGGTGGGGGGGGGCAGGGGCCAACGTCCTGACTTTC
CASSRWGGAGANVLTF
>few|TRBV2|TRBJ2-3|TRBD2
TGTGCCAGCGGTCAGGAGCGGGGTACAGATACGCAGTATTTT
CASGQERGTDTQYF
>-|TRBV28|TRBJ2-2|TRBD2
TGTGCCAGCAGTTTATCGACTAGCGGGAACGCGAACACCGGGGAGCTGTTTTTT
CASSLSTSGNANTGELFF
>many|TRBV6-2/TRBV6-3|TRBJ2-3|-
TGTGCCAGCACCGAGGGGGTAGCGCAGTATTTT
CASTEGVAQYF
>many|TRBV30|TRBJ1-4|TRBD1
TGTGCCTGTCCGGGACAGACAACTAATGAAAAACTGTTTTTT
CACPGQTTNEKLFF
>few|TRBV24-1|TRBJ1-2|-
TGTGCCACCAGTGCCCGGAACTATGGCTACACCTTC
CATSARNYGYTF
>-|TRBV27|TRBJ2-7|-
TGTGCCAGCAGTCCGCAATACAGACAGGACCTCTCCTACGAGCAGTACTTC
CASSPQYRQDLSYEQYF
>many|TRBV12-3/TRBV12-4|TRBJ1-1|-
TGTGCCAGCAGTCCCCTACCAGGTAGCACTGAAGCTTTCTTT
CASSPLPGSTEAFF
>-|TRBV9|TRBJ2-4|TRBD2
TGTGCCAGCAGCGTGGCGGCCCCCAGCGGGAGGGCGTACATTCAGTACTTC
CASSVAAPSGRAYIQYF
>-|TRBV2|TRBJ1-5|-
TGTGCCAGCAGTGAAGCGGTGCTAAATCAGCCCCAGCATTTT
CASSEAVLNQPQHF
>many|TRBV3-1|TRBJ2-3|-
TGTGCCAGCAGCCCCCGGGCAGATACGCAGTATTTT
CASSPRADTQYF
>many|TRBV20-1|TRBJ2-5|TRBD1
TGCAGTGCTTGTGAGGGCAGGGGGCGTCGGCTAGCGATCTCCCAAGAGACCCAGTACTTC
CSACEGRGRRLAISQETQYF
>-|TRBV20-1|TRBJ2-7|-
TGCAGTGCCACCGAGGGTGAGTCGACCTACGAGCAGTACTTC
CSATEGESTYEQYF
>few|TRBV29-1|TRBJ1-2|TRBD1
TGCAGCGTCCCCCATGAGGGGGCAGTCACCTTC
CSVPHEGAVTF
>many|TRBV7-3|TRBJ2-3|TRBD1
TGTGCCAGCAGCTCCTCCCGGGACAGGAACACAGATACGCAGTATTTT
CASSSSRDRNTDTQYF
>few|TRBV7-2|TRBJ1-4|-
TGTGCCAGCAGCTTACAAGGTGTAACTAATGAAAAACTGTTTTTT
CASSLQGVTNEKLFF
>-|TRBV11-2|TRBJ1-3|-
TGTGCCAGCAGCTTAAGACAGATCGGAAACACCATATATTTT
CASSLRQIGNTIYF
>many|TRBV6-1|TRBJ1-5|TRBD1
TGTGCCAGCAGTACCGAGGACAGGGGGCTTGAGCCCCAGCATTTT
CASSTEDRGLEPQHF
>-|TRBV30|TRBJ1-1|-
TGTGCCTATTTCAGGATGAACACTGAAGCTTTCTTT
CAYFRMNTEAFF
>few|TRBV4-2|TRBJ1-5|-
TGTGCCAGCAGCCAATGTCAGCCCCAGCATTTT
CASSQCQPQHF
>-|TRBV20-1|TRBJ2-1|TRBD2
TGCAGCGGTGGACTAGCGGGCTCCTACAATGAGCAGTTCTTC
CSGGLAGSYNEQFF
>-|TRBV6-2/TRBV6-3|TRBJ2-7|-
TGTGCCAGCAGTCTAGGGGAAAACAATGAGCAGTACTTC
CASSLGENNEQYF
>few|TRBV20-1|TRBJ2-2|TRBD2
TGCAGTGCTAGAGATTTGGGTAGCGGGAGCTTGGGCGGGGAGCTGTTTTTT
CSARDLGSGSLGGELFF
>few|TRBV10-3|TRBJ2-7|TRBD2
TGTGCCATCACCGAGGGGACTACGGACGAGCAGTACTTC
CAITEGTTDEQYF
>-|TRBV12-5|TRBJ2-1|TRBD2
TGTGCTAGTGGTAAGCGGGAATGGAACAATGAGCAGTTCTTC
CASGKREWNNEQFF
>many|TRBV6-1|TRBJ1-2|TRBD1
TGTGCCAGCAGTGGGAGACAGGGAACGGCCGGTGGCTACACCTTC
CASSGRQGTAGGYTF
>many|TRBV3-1|TRBJ1-2|TRBD1
TGTGCCAGCAGTCTAACAGGGGCTTGGGGCTACACCTTC
CASSLTGAWGYTF
>few|TRBV12-3/TRBV12-4|TRBJ2-7|-
TGTGCCAGCAGTTTTAGCCAGAACTTCTCCTACGAGCAGTACTTC
CASSFSQNFSYEQYF
>many|TRBV5-1|TRBJ2-3|TRBD1
TGCGCCAGCAGCTTGGGCGCCGGACAGGGGTCAGATACGCAGTATTTT
CASSLGAGQGSDTQYF
>many|TRBV28|TRBJ2-3|-
TGTGCCAGCAGCCCTATAGCGGACAGTACAGATACGCAGTATTTT
CASSPIADSTDTQYF
>many|TRBV28|TRBJ2-1|-
TGTGCCAGCAACTGGGCCGACAATGAGCAGTTCTTC
CASNWADNEQFF
>-|TRBV5-6|TRBJ2-3|TRBD2
TGTGCCAGCAGCTGTCGGGCTAGCGGGAGAATACCGTATTTT
CASSCRASGRIPYF
>many|TRBV7-2|TRBJ2-7|TRBD1
TGTGCCAGCAGCTTAAAAGATGCGACAGGGGGCTACGAGCAGTACTTC
CASSLKDATGGYEQYF
>-|TRBV5-1|TRBJ2-5|TRBD1
TGCGCCAGCAGCTTGGATGGCAGGGGGCCTGGGACCCAGTACTTC
CASSLDGRGPGTQYF
>few|TRBV28|TRBJ1-2|-
TGTGCCAGCAGCCGACAGCCCTCGGGAGGCTACACCTTC
CASSRQPSGGYTF
>-|TRBV28|TRBJ1-2|-
TGTGCCGCGGACCGGGAGGTCCGGCGGTATGGCTACACCTTC
CAADREVRRYGYTF
>many|TRBV7-2|TRBJ2-1|TRBD2
TGTGCCAGCAGCGCCGGGACTAGCGGAAGTTTACAGTTCTTC
CASSAGTSGSLQFF
>-|TRBV20-1|TRBJ2-7|-
TGCAGTGCTAGACGGGGTAGCGGAAACTCCTACGAGCAGTACTTC
CSARRGSGNSYEQYF
>once|TRBV24-1|TRBJ2-1|TRBD2
TGTGCCACCAGTGACCCAGGACTAGCGGTATACAATGAGCAGTTCTTC
CATSDPGLAVYNEQFF
>-|TRBV4-1|TRBJ2-6|-
TGCGCCAGCAGCCAAGCCGGCAGTAGCTCTGGGGCCAACGTCCTGACTTTC
CASSQAGSSSGANVLTF
>-|TRBV3-1|TRBJ2-5|-
TGTGCCAGCAGACCAGCGGACTACCAAGAGACCCAGTACTTC
CASRPADYQETQYF
>many|TRBV7-9|TRBJ2-1|TRBD2
TGTGCCAGCAGCTCTCTTCGGGGGGATGGGTACAATGAGCAGTTCTTC
CASSSLRGDGYNEQFF
>-|TRBV10-3|TRBJ1-6|-
TGTGCCATCAGTGAGAGAAACCGCGAACAGGTCCTCCACTTT
CAISERNREQVLHF
>few|TRBV7-3|TRBJ1-1|-
TGTGCCAGCAGCCCCCTTAGGAACACTGAAGCTTTCTTT
CASSPLRNTEAFF
>few|TRBV7-9|TRBJ2-1|TRBD2
TGTGCCAGCGGGGCGGGAGTTGGGGAGCAGTTCTTC
CASGAGVGEQFF
>few|TRBV7-7|TRBJ1-3|TRBD1
TGTGCTAGCAGCCCGGGACAGGGGGAAGGCAACACCATATATTTT
CASSPGQGEGNTIYF
>few|TRBV27|TRBJ1-6|TRBD1
TGTGCCAGCAGTTCCGGGACAGCTTCCTATAATTCACCCCTCCACTTT
CASSSGTASYNSPLHF
>-|TRBV19|TRBJ2-3|-
TGTGCCAGTAGTATAGCTGTGGGTCCCTTCACAGATACGCAGTATTTT
CASSIAVGPFTDTQYF
>many|TRBV5-6|TRBJ1-1|-
TGTGCCAGCAGCTTATCGGGGTTGGGGAACACTGAAGCTTTCTTT
CASSLSGLGNTEAFF